This record looks at one T cell receptor (beta chain) sequence and its context. Its antigen is still unknown. Base qualities are not provided; no much larger clone lies one nucleotide away. The data stem from a study of T-cell reconstitution after alpha-beta-depleted transplantation in children (dated by TCRdb to 2015 to 2016). In the study overall: The study quantitatively tracked T-cell immune reconstitution after TCRalphabeta/CD19-depleted allogeneic hematopoietic cell transplantation in children using TCR repertoire profiling.

As encoded in the germline V gene, CDR1 is SGHRS while CDR2 is YFSETQ. The CDR3 spans 12 residues, from the cysteine through the phenylalanine. The kept DNA is CDR3 alone, 36 bases in frame from the first base. Trimming takes 8 bases off V and 7 bases off J; junction bases not matched to a gene: 4. The treatment or condition tag for this specimen amounts to: allogeneic hematopoietic cell transplantation with graft depleted of TCRalphabeta T cells and CD19 B cells. The children who served as transplant recipients had been given grafts of TCRalphabeta/CD19-depleted allogeneic hematopoietic cells. Library construction relied on PCR. Instrument on record: Illumina HiSeq 2500. Molecular barcoding was employed in the preparation of TCR libraries, with unique molecular identifiers being used to normalize TCRbeta repertoire quantification. TCRdb reran the public reads through fastp at Q25 and MiXCR, keeping productive beta chains. Rows are unified per CDR3 protein, each entry keeping the most common DNA and genes. This sample has around 500,000 distinct CDR3 sequences in its table, and about 23% of those were observed once. In total, the top ten clones hold roughly 13% of the sample.

The investigation overall reported the following: Over subsequent months, a decline in hyperexpanded clone frequencies was noted, and after one year, T-cell counts and TCRbeta diversity were mostly ascribed to newly produced T cells. In some patients, high TCRbeta diversity at day 60 was attributed to recipient T cells and intrathymic progenitors that had survived conditioning. The apparently early recovery of alphabetaT-cell counts about two months after transplant reportedly depended on only several hundred rapidly expanded clones that came from non-depleted graft cells.

Here the chain combines TRBV5-1 and TRBJ2-2, with 8 junctional bases fitting TRBD2. The TCR was taken from a boy under two years old who had a stem cell transplant for acute myeloid leukemia, so the T cells may come from the graft donor. Here the sequenced sample was PBMCs, mostly from graft donor cells, taken 360 days after TCRalphabeta/CD19-depleted stem cell transplant. CDR3 region: CASSGDGGELFF. The base sequence is TGCGCCAGTAGCGGGGACGGCGGGGAGCTGTTTTTT.